The rows below give T cell receptor beta chains drawn from one sample of a study of cytomegalovirus exposure and HLA in healthy donors. The assay was immunoSEQ multiplex PCR, and TCRdb's table has in-frame clones only and misses some. The sample has about 80,000 clones, 70% to 80% seen once; the top ten hold about 2.3%. Input material: PBMCs. These receptors came from a man aged 30-40 years in good health and CMV-seronegative. The CDR3 runs from the conserved cysteine through the conserved F or W. The D gene is left open where the match is weak. Clone size is not always given. Where it is, it says once, few, many or a class for expanded clones.

cdr3_length j_call d_call v_call clone_size cdr3_aa cdr3_nt
13 TRBJ2-7 - TRBV27 - CASSLDRSYEQYF TGTGCCAGCAGTTTAGACAGATCCTACGAGCAGTACTTC
14 TRBJ1-5 - TRBV6-5 - CASSYRRTAQRQHF TGTGCCAGCAGTTACCGCCGAACGGCCCAGCGCCAGCATTTT
14 TRBJ1-2 - TRBV28 - CASSFNRDVGGYTF TGTGCCAGCAGTTTTAACAGGGATGTGGGTGGCTACACCTTC
16 TRBJ2-1 TRBD2 TRBV9 - CASSVEWRGGLNEQFF TGTGCCAGCAGCGTAGAGTGGCGGGGGGGACTTAATGAGCAGTTCTTC
16 TRBJ2-1 TRBD1 TRBV19 - CASSRGDRGTVNEQFF TGTGCCAGTTCTAGAGGGGACAGGGGTACTGTCAATGAGCAGTTCTTC
15 TRBJ2-3 TRBD2 TRBV6-5 - CASSYRAGRADTQYF TGTGCCAGCAGTTACAGGGCAGGGAGGGCAGATACGCAGTATTTT
15 TRBJ2-1 - TRBV4-3 - CASSQVTAAGSEQFF TGCGCCAGCAGCCAAGTCACAGCGGCGGGGAGTGAGCAGTTCTTC
17 TRBJ2-2 - TRBV5-6 once CASRRGLRATNTGELFF TGTGCCAGCCGCCGGGGATTGCGGGCGACGAACACCGGGGAGCTGTTTTTT
16 TRBJ2-2 TRBD1 TRBV5-6 - CARSTGGQGYTGELFF TGTGCCCGCAGTACTGGCGGACAGGGTTACACCGGGGAGCTGTTTTTT
15 TRBJ1-1 - TRBV19 few CASTADSQIRAEAFF TGTGCCAGTACTGCGGACTCACAAATTAGGGCTGAAGCTTTCTTT
14 TRBJ1-5 - TRBV19 - CASSIFERDQPQHF TGTGCCAGTAGTATATTCGAGCGAGATCAGCCCCAGCATTTT
17 TRBJ2-7 - TRBV5-1 - CASSTASGHLNSYEQYF TGCGCCAGCAGCACGGCCTCGGGACACTTAAACTCCTACGAGCAGTACTTC
17 TRBJ2-2 - TRBV5-5 - CASTLFMTGGRGGELFF TGTGCCAGCACCCTGTTTATGACGGGGGGCCGGGGCGGGGAGCTGTTTTTT
14 TRBJ2-1 TRBD2 TRBV2 - CASGAAGGRNEQFF TGTGCCAGCGGGGCAGCGGGAGGGCGGAATGAGCAGTTCTTC
14 TRBJ2-3 TRBD2 TRBV28 - CASITGGRADTQYF TGTGCCAGCATTACCGGCGGGAGAGCAGATACGCAGTATTTT
15 TRBJ1-4 TRBD1 TRBV10-1 - CASSRRTGGDEKLFF TGCGCCAGCAGTCGCAGGACAGGAGGAGATGAAAAACTGTTTTTT
13 TRBJ1-5 - TRBV30 few CAWSGEIGQPQHF TGTGCCTGGAGTGGGGAGATTGGGCAGCCCCAGCATTTT
14 TRBJ1-1 - TRBV7-2 few CASSYSRGRAEAFF TGTGCCAGCAGCTATTCGCGGGGGAGGGCTGAAGCTTTCTTT
14 TRBJ2-2 TRBD1 TRBV29-1 - CSVGTGGNTGELFF TGCAGCGTGGGAACAGGGGGCAACACCGGGGAGCTGTTTTTT
13 TRBJ1-5 TRBD1 TRBV7-2 - CASSGQGNQPQHF TGTGCCAGCAGTGGACAGGGGAATCAGCCCCAGCATTTT
17 TRBJ2-5 TRBD2 TRBV12-5 - CASGPSRLAGGQETQYF TGTGCTAGTGGTCCCTCCCGTCTAGCGGGGGGGCAAGAGACCCAGTACTTC
16 TRBJ2-2 TRBD2 TRBV27 - CASRRTSGRGTGELFF TGTGCCAGCAGAAGGACTAGCGGGAGGGGGACCGGGGAGCTGTTTTTT
12 TRBJ2-7 TRBD1 TRBV5-1 - CASSRTGNEQYF TGCGCCAGCAGCCGGACAGGGAACGAGCAGTACTTC
12 TRBJ2-7 - TRBV7-2 few CASSLLASEQYF TGTGCCAGCAGCCTCTTAGCGTCCGAGCAGTACTTC
13 TRBJ2-2 - TRBV5-1 few CASSFTFTGELFF TGCGCCAGCAGCTTTACTTTCACCGGGGAGCTGTTTTTT